This T cell receptor (beta chain) appears in the sequencing data of a study of CXCR3-negative and CXCR3-positive naive CD8 T cells. The authors made the TRB cDNA libraries by 5' RACE using UMI labels. TCRdb re-analyzed the 5' RACE reads; it lists each CDR3 protein once, without DNA. The data include some 4,900 distinct CDR3 sequences; the top ten clones carry 2.5% to 3%. A note on this clonotype: Antigen specificity is unknown.

Points from the study as a whole: With respect to TRBV-TRBJ usage, naive CXCR3-negative and CXCR3-positive cells were similar; memory differed. Sequencing showed both naive subsets with comparably high diversity, and memory CD8+ cells much lower.

The CD45RO-CCR7+CD27+CD95- phenotype denoted naive CD8+ T cells. This clonotype was obtained from a human donor in good health. Some clones in this sample may be carry-over from other donors' samples. Material for sequencing was naive CXCR3- CD8+ T cells from blood. Subset defined: CD45RO-CCR7+CD27+CD95- naive CD8+ T cells lacking CXCR3 (TNR3-).

The CDR3 spells CSARDGLSGAYEQYF. The chain carries TRBV20-1 and TRBJ2-7; TCRdb's D gene call, TRBD2, goes unchecked for lack of DNA. Looked up from germline, CDR1 is DFQATT and CDR2 is SNEGSKA (reference sequence). This CDR3 is built from 15 residues.